This T cell receptor beta chain is from a study of shared clonotypes between healthy human individuals. Study-wide findings and caveats: Sequencing depth was predicted to influence how clonotypes are shared among donors.

Within Nashville, Tennessee resided all donors, each a Caucasian adult. Assay: immunoSEQ multiplex PCR; the TCRdb copy retains only in-frame clones and omits some. Counted here are roughly 510,000 clones, nearly 80% occurring once; the ten biggest clones make up approximately 12%. As regards this clone: Its antigen is not known.

The sample consisted of PBMCs. The receptor was derived from a woman aged 40 to 55 in good health. Some clones in this sample may be carry-over from other donors' samples.

The CDR3, as DNA: TGTGCCAGCAGTCCGGACAGGGTTGAGACCCAGTACTTC. Translating gives CASSPDRVETQYF. The chain couples TRBV6-1 to TRBJ2-5; 8 bases align to TRBD1. Germline CDR1 MNHNS, CDR2 SASEGT. J lost 5 bases, V lost 5 bases, and 4 bases had no gene match. The CDR3 extends over 13 amino acids.